The 5 T cell receptor beta chains reported below all come from one sample, sequenced in a study of cytomegalovirus exposure and HLA in healthy donors. Measured with immunoSEQ multiplex PCR; TCRdb has only the in-frame clones, and not every one. The table lists roughly 200,000 clones, 80% to 90% of them singletons. Sequenced: PBMCs. These receptors all stem from a woman younger than 45 in good health and CMV-seronegative.

This CDR3 reads CASSSGDYGYTF. CDR3 in DNA: TGTGCCAGCAGCTCCGGTGACTATGGCTACACCTTC. The chain uses TRBV9 and TRBJ1-2; D gene uncertain. Germline loops: CDR1 SGDLS, CDR2 YYNGEE. V lost 4 bases, J lost 3 bases, and 7 bases lay in between. This CDR3 is 12 amino acids long.

This clone occurred a few times. This rearrangement joins TRBV10-1 to TRBJ1-1, with a weak D call TRBD1 (5 bases). With 6 bases removed from V and 4 bases from J, the gap between germline ends came to 15 bases. Germline V gives CDR1 WNHNN, CDR2 SYGVQD (reference sequence). CDR3 length: 14 residues. The CDR3 here is CASSPGGKATEAFF. The DNA of the CDR3 is TGCGCCAGCAGCCCGGGGGGGAAGGCCACTGAAGCTTTCTTT.

The J gene is TRBJ2-7, the V gene TRBV7-2; TRBD2 is a possible D gene (5 bases). The CDR3 sequence is 13 residues long. V lost 5 bases, J lost 4 bases, and 12 bases lay in between. Germline V gives CDR1 SGHTA, CDR2 FQGNSA. The CDR3 sequence: CASSPREGYEQYF. The CDR3 nucleotides are TGTGCCAGCAGCCCGAGGGAAGGATACGAGCAGTACTTC.

CDR3 sequence reads: CASSISGYYNEQFF. The CDR3 nucleotides are TGTGCCAGTAGTATAAGCGGCTACTACAATGAGCAGTTCTTC. The V call is TRBV19, the J call TRBJ2-1; tentatively, D is TRBD2 (5 bases). The CDR3 runs to 14 residues. Looked up from germline, CDR1 is LNHDA and CDR2 is SQIVND (reference sequence). V lost 2 bases and J 3 bases, leaving 8 bases between the germline ends. Combining the CDR3 with reference TRBV19 and TRBJ2-1 gives the whole variable domain DGGITQSPKYLFRKEGQNVTLSCEQNLNHDAMYWYRQDPGQGLRLIYYSQIVNDFQKGDIAEGYSVSREKKESFPLTVTSAQKNPTAFYLCASSISGYYNEQFFGPGTRLTVL.

The J gene is TRBJ1-3, the V gene TRBV30; perhaps TRBD1 as D (5 bases). Between the trimmed V and J ends, which lost 6 bases and 2 bases, there was a span of 8 bases. The germline V gene has CDR1 GTSNPN and CDR2 SVGIG (reference sequence). This CDR3 contains 12 residues. As DNA, the CDR3 is TGTGCCTGCGGGGGAGCTGGAAACACCATATATTTT. It yields the protein CACGGAGNTIYF. Using reference TRBV30 and TRBJ1-3 for the parts outside the CDR3, the full variable domain is SQTIHQWPATLVQPVGSPLSLECTVEGTSNPNLYWYRQAAGRGLQLLFYSVGIGQISSEVPQNLSASRPQDRQFILSSKKLLLSDSGFYLCACGGAGNTIYFGEGSWLTVV.